This TCR beta chain was captured in a study of OX40 agonist ivuxolimab in advanced cancers. Study-level background: The dose of intravenous ivuxolimab that patients received every 2 weeks ranged from 0.01 to 10 mg/kg.

This CDR3 comprises 13 residues. CDR1 is MDHEN and CDR2 is SYDVKM in the germline V gene. V was trimmed by 2 bases and J by 2 bases, leaving 7 bases between them. With regard to this clone: The sample has other DNA sequences that encode this CDR3 too.

The protocol was immunoSEQ multiplex PCR, while the TCRdb copy is restricted to in-frame clones and leaves out a portion. This table has tens of thousands of clones, about 94% appearing once. Sequenced here: CD4+ or CD8+ T cells sorted from blood, sampled in a trial of the OX40 agonist ivuxolimab. The TCR comes from an adult with an advanced solid tumor such as melanoma, head and neck, liver or kidney cancer. The chain is built from TRBV28 and TRBJ2-7; no clear D. CDR3 region: CASSLRTPYEQYF. Here the CDR3 DNA reads TGTGCCAGCAGTTTAAGGACCCCCTACGAGCAGTACTTC.